This TCR beta chain was recorded in a study of neurological immune-mediated disorders. The length of the CDR3 is 14 residues. Germline loops: CDR1 MNHNS, CDR2 SASEGT. Trimming stripped 3 bases from V and 4 bases from J, with 12 bases between. Overall study results and limits: HTLV-1-associated myelopathy had the most TCR clonal expansion, while multiple sclerosis had the least, a level that fell below healthy controls.

This clonotype came up a few times. Its antigen is unknown. Synthesis of cDNA used 5'RACE (with 10-nucleotide random UMIs). TCRdb independently ran MiXCR on the 5' RACE reads; one entry per CDR3 protein. Of around 90,000 distinct CDR3 sequences detected, approximately 13% appear once; the ten largest clones hold 5%. As to time point: longitudinal time-point 2. The unsorted libraries were made from 2 million PBMCs kept at -80 C. The receptor was derived from a female donor with HTLV-1-associated myelopathy (HAM/TSP). The chain carries TRBV6-1 and TRBJ1-2; D is perhaps TRBD1 (5 bases). The sample consisted of PBMCs. The CDR3 region is CASSDSAGIYGYTF. The CDR3 coding sequence is TGTGCCAGCAGTGATTCGGCAGGGATCTATGGCTACACCTTC.